Below, 32 T cell receptor beta chains from the same sample are listed, as sequenced in a study of cytomegalovirus exposure and HLA in healthy donors. The PCR employed 60 Vbeta primers together with 13 Jbeta primers. Some clones are missing from TCRdb's copy, which holds only in-frame ones; the method was immunoSEQ multiplex PCR. The data contain fewer than 100,000 clones, nearly 80% of them seen just once; the ten biggest clones take up approximately 4%. Sequences were obtained from PBMCs. All receptors derive from a woman in her thirties or forties in good health and CMV-seropositive.

The chain is built from TRBV29-1 and TRBJ2-3, with no clear D. This CDR3 has 12 amino acids. The germline V gene has CDR1 SQVTM and CDR2 ANQGSEA. Trimming took off 2 bases at V and 0 bases at J, with 3 bases between the two ends. The chain's CDR3 is CSVETSTDTQYF. CDR3 in DNA: TGCAGCGTTGAAACTAGCACAGATACGCAGTATTTT.

This sequence joins TRBV28 and TRBJ2-5, with TRBD2 identical over 14 bases. The CDR3 contains 16 residues. The V gene end was trimmed by 2 bases and the J gene end by 5 bases; junction bases not matched to a gene: 4. Germline loops: CDR1 MDHEN, CDR2 SYDVKM. The CDR3 is CASSLGLAGGGETQYF. The CDR3 nucleotides read TGTGCCAGCAGTTTAGGACTAGCGGGAGGAGGGGAGACCCAGTACTTC.

This clone was observed a handful of times. This rearrangement joins TRBV9 to TRBJ2-7, with D unresolved. V gave up 0 bases and J gave up 2 bases, with 9 bases separating them. Germline loops: CDR1 SGDLS, CDR2 YYNGEE. This CDR3 is built from 14 residues. In DNA, the CDR3 is TGTGCCAGCAGCGTAGTGGGCTCCACCTACGAGCAGTACTTC. Protein: CASSVVGSTYEQYF.

V and J are TRBV7-8 and TRBJ2-5; 12 nucleotides agree with TRBD2. Germline loops: CDR1 SGHVS, CDR2 FQNEAQ. V was pared by 8 bases and J by 5 bases, with 24 bases of the junction left unmatched. This CDR3 spans 20 amino acids. The CDR3 coding sequence is TGTGCCAGCGGATCTAGGCCCTTGGCTAGCGGGAGGGCCGATCGGGAGACCCAGTACTTC. The encoded protein is CASGSRPLASGRADRETQYF.

This chain connects TRBV18 to TRBJ2-4; D uncertain. The germline gives CDR1 KGHSH, CDR2 LQKENI. There are 15 residues in the CDR3. V dropped 0 bases and J dropped 6 bases, with 12 bases sitting between them. CDR3 nucleotide sequence: TGTGCCAGCTCACCACCGGCCCTTCAACGAAACATTCAGTACTTC. Protein: CASSPPALQRNIQYF.

The V and J genes are TRBV19 and TRBJ1-2, with TRBD1 matching 9 bases. The junction had 12 bases not matched to a gene; V was cut back by 7 bases and J by 6 bases. This CDR3 has 15 residues. The germline V gene has CDR1 LNHDA and CDR2 SQIVND (reference sequence). This CDR3 is CASTSSGTGQDGYTF. CDR3 DNA: TGTGCCAGTACCTCCTCCGGGACAGGGCAAGATGGCTACACCTTC.

The chain couples TRBV6-6 to TRBJ1-1, with TRBD1 identical over 7 bases. V dropped 5 bases and J dropped 8; count of bases not matched to a gene: 11. The CDR3 runs to 14 residues. The germline gives CDR1 MNHNY, CDR2 SVGAGI (reference sequence). CDR3 region: CASSKTGPGREAFF. In DNA, the CDR3 is TGTGCCAGCAGTAAGACAGGGCCGGGGAGAGAAGCTTTCTTT.

The V and J genes are TRBV4-1 and TRBJ2-1; TRBD2 matches at 9 bases. CDR3 length: 19 residues. The trim removed 0 bases at V and 4 bases at J, leaving 13 bases unmatched. Germline V gene lookup returns CDR1 MGHRA and CDR2 YSYEKL. The CDR3 is CASSQDRYSGSAEYNEQFF. CDR3 in DNA: TGCGCCAGCAGCCAAGATCGATATAGCGGGAGTGCGGAGTACAATGAGCAGTTCTTC.

The chain employs TRBV19 and TRBJ1-5; D remains ambiguous. Per the germline V gene, CDR1 is LNHDA and CDR2 is SQIVND (reference sequence). The CDR3 sequence is 12 residues long. V was trimmed by 7 bases and J by 7 bases, leaving 11 bases between them. CDR3 coding DNA: TGTGCCAGTACCCAGGCGGGACAGCCCCAGCATTTT. It specifies CASTQAGQPQHF. Looking up the rest from reference TRBV19 and TRBJ1-5 gives the full variable domain: DGGITQSPKYLFRKEGQNVTLSCEQNLNHDAMYWYRQDPGQGLRLIYYSQIVNDFQKGDIAEGYSVSREKKESFPLTVTSAQKNPTAFYLCASTQAGQPQHFGDGTRLSIL.

Turning to this clone: This specimen includes other DNA sequences encoding the same CDR3. This chain connects TRBV27 to TRBJ2-1; D possibly corresponds to TRBD1 (6 bases). The ends were cut back, 3 bases at V and 4 bases at J, with 10 bases in the middle. Germline V lookup: CDR1 MNHEY, CDR2 SMNVEV (reference sequence). CDR3 size: 14 residues. Here the CDR3 reads CASSFQGPYNEQFF. CDR3 DNA sequence: TGTGCCAGCAGTTTCCAGGGGCCTTACAATGAGCAGTTCTTC.

The chain employs TRBV6-5 and TRBJ2-5, with 9 bases that match TRBD1. CDR3 size: 16 residues. Germline V lookup: CDR1 MNHEY, CDR2 SVGAGI. V was clipped by 2 bases and J by 4 bases; unmatched bases: 8. As DNA, the CDR3 is TGTGCCAGCAGTTACGAGGGGGGACAGGGTTCAGAGACCCAGTACTTC. This codes for CASSYEGGQGSETQYF.

This clone was found a few times. The chain is built from TRBV25-1 and TRBJ1-1; a possible D gene is TRBD1 (5 bases). CDR3 length equals 12 residues. The V gene's germline CDR1 is MGHDK and CDR2 SYGVNS. V lost 3 bases, J lost 6 bases, and 8 bases lay in between. The CDR3 sequence is CASSDPGSEAFF. CDR3 in DNA: TGTGCCAGCAGTGACCCAGGGTCTGAAGCTTTCTTT.

The chain combines TRBV5-1 with TRBJ1-2; maybe TRBD1 (5 bases). Germline loops: CDR1 SGHRS, CDR2 YFSETQ. The length of the CDR3 is 14 residues. V was clipped by 0 bases and J by 5 bases, with 11 bases between them. The CDR3 DNA reads as TGCGCCAGCAGCTTGGCCACAGGACCGTATGGCTACACCTTC. This translates into CASSLATGPYGYTF.

The chain joins TRBV4-1 to TRBJ2-7, with TRBD2 matching 9 bases. CDR3 length: 15 residues. The germline V gene encodes CDR1 MGHRA and CDR2 YSYEKL. J gave up 6 bases and V 6 bases, and 12 bases lay outside the gene matches. In DNA, the CDR3 is TGCGCCAGCAGTCCATGGGGCGCGGGAGGGGGCGAGCAGTACTTC. Encoded protein: CASSPWGAGGGEQYF.

This clone was picked up a small number of times. The V gene is TRBV4-1, the J gene TRBJ1-2; TRBD1 might be the D (6 bases). The CDR3 has 16 residues. V shed 0 bases and J shed 4 bases, with 15 bases lying between them. Germline assignment: CDR1 MGHRA and CDR2 YSYEKL. The CDR3 region is CASSQERQGIPYGYTF. The CDR3 DNA reads TGCGCCAGCAGCCAAGAACGGCAGGGGATACCCTATGGCTACACCTTC.

The chain uses TRBV5-1 and TRBJ2-1; 10 nucleotides align to TRBD2. Germline CDR1 is SGHRS and CDR2 is YFSETQ. V lost 3 bases to trimming and J lost 8 bases; unmatched junction nucleotides: 5. The CDR3 runs to 14 residues. The CDR3 loop reads CASSWTSGLDEQFF. The CDR3 nucleotides are TGCGCCAGCAGCTGGACTAGCGGTTTGGATGAGCAGTTCTTC.

V is TRBV30 and J is TRBJ2-2; maybe TRBD2 (6 bases). CDR1 GTSNPN and CDR2 SVGIG come from the germline V gene (reference sequence). This CDR3 comprises 13 residues. The V end was cut by 3 bases, the J end by 4 bases, with 9 bases between. DNA for the CDR3: TGTGCCTGGAGATGGAGGGCCACCGGGGAGCTGTTTTTT. This sequence encodes CAWRWRATGELFF. The variable domain in full, completed from reference TRBV30 and TRBJ2-2, reads SQTIHQWPATLVQPVGSPLSLECTVEGTSNPNLYWYRQAAGRGLQLLFYSVGIGQISSEVPQNLSASRPQDRQFILSSKKLLLSDSGFYLCAWRWRATGELFFGEGSRLTVL.

The V gene is TRBV30, the J gene TRBJ2-6, with 10 positions matching TRBD2. CDR1 and CDR2 (germline): GTSNPN, SVGIG (reference sequence). This CDR3 comprises 16 residues. The J segment lost 0 bases and the V segment lost 3 bases, leaving 2 bases of the junction unmatched. The CDR3 DNA follows: TGTGCCTGGAGCAGGACTAGCGGCTCTGGGGCCAACGTCCTGACTTTC. Its translation: CAWSRTSGSGANVLTF. Full variable domain (rest looked up from reference TRBV30 and TRBJ2-6): SQTIHQWPATLVQPVGSPLSLECTVEGTSNPNLYWYRQAAGRGLQLLFYSVGIGQISSEVPQNLSASRPQDRQFILSSKKLLLSDSGFYLCAWSRTSGSGANVLTFGAGSRLTVL.

The rearrangement links TRBV2 to TRBJ1-1, with D perhaps matching TRBD1 (5 bases). Germline CDR1 reads SNHLY; CDR2 reads FYNNEI. Trimming left V 2 bases short and J 2 bases short, with 18 bases between. This CDR3 is 17 amino acids long. The CDR3 DNA is TGTGCCAGCAGTGAAAGAGGTCCAGGGAAGGGAAACACTGAAGCTTTCTTT. Its protein product is CASSERGPGKGNTEAFF.

The chain couples TRBV5-1 to TRBJ2-5; possibly TRBD1 for D (6 bases). The J call may be incorrect, as the DNA end agrees better with TRBJ2-7. This CDR3 is built from 16 residues. Germline V gene data show CDR1 as SGHRS and CDR2 as YFSETQ. The CDR3 is CASTGIGTPSSYEQYF. CDR3 bases: TGCGCCAGCACCGGGATAGGGACACCGTCTTCCTACGAGCAGTACTTC.

The chain has TRBV19 and TRBJ2-1, with 8 bases matching TRBD2. Germline CDR1 and CDR2: LNHDA and SQIVND (reference sequence). This CDR3 is built from 24 residues. V trimming: 4 bases; J trimming: 3 bases; junction bases outside the gene matches: 32. The CDR3 bases are TGTGCCAGTAGTACTCCTCGTCCCGACCCTCGACGTCCTCCAGCGGGAGATGGCTACAATGAGCAGTTCTTC. As protein: CASSTPRPDPRRPPAGDGYNEQFF.

The genes are TRBV10-3 and TRBJ2-7; D perhaps matches TRBD2 (7 bases). Germline V lookup: CDR1 ENHRY, CDR2 SYGVKD. Trimming cost V 8 bases and J 5 bases, with 13 bases left between them. This CDR3 spans 12 amino acids. The CDR3 is CAIGGAGDEQYF. The CDR3 nucleotides read TGTGCCATCGGGGGGGCCGGGGACGAGCAGTACTTC.

The chain uses TRBV2 and TRBJ2-1; tentatively, D is TRBD2 (6 bases). V was shortened by 2 bases and J by 5 bases, with 10 bases between the two germline ends. CDR1 and CDR2 (germline): SNHLY, FYNNEI. The CDR3 length is 14 residues. CDR3 nucleotide sequence: TGTGCCAGCAGTGAATTGGTAGCGGACAATGAGCAGTTCTTC. Its protein product is CASSELVADNEQFF.

The chain has TRBV10-1 and TRBJ1-5; TRBD1 matches 8 bases. Germline V gene sequence: CDR1 WNHNN, CDR2 SYGVQD (reference sequence). There are 15 residues in the CDR3. After removal of 6 bases from V and 4 bases from J, the junction contained 8 bases not matched to a gene. CDR3 sequence reads: CASRLGQGGNQPQHF. CDR3 nucleotides: TGCGCCAGCAGACTCGGACAGGGAGGGAATCAGCCCCAGCATTTT.

The rearrangement links TRBV11-3 to TRBJ2-1; no definite D call. V lost 0 bases, J lost 3 bases, and 9 bases lay in between. The CDR3 contains 15 residues. From germline, CDR1 is SGHNT and CDR2 YENEEA. In DNA form, the CDR3 reads TGTGCCAGCAGCTTAGATGGTAGCAGCTACAATGAGCAGTTCTTC. Protein: CASSLDGSSYNEQFF.

The CDR3 nucleotides read TGCGCCAGCAGCCAAGATGGGGCCCCTGACAGGGACCAAGAGACCCAGTACTTC. Protein product: CASSQDGAPDRDQETQYF. V usage is TRBV4-1 and J usage is TRBJ2-5; TRBD1 matches at 7 bases. The junction had 10 bases not matched to a gene; V was cut back by 0 bases and J by 0 bases. CDR3 size: 18 residues. Germline CDR1 reads MGHRA; CDR2 reads YSYEKL.

This clone was seen a handful of times. The chain joins TRBV4-2 to TRBJ2-2; 8 nucleotides line up with TRBD2. V lost 4 bases to trimming and J lost 5 bases; unmatched junction nucleotides: 12. Germline CDR1 reads LGHNA; CDR2 reads YNFKEQ. The CDR3 runs to 17 residues. The CDR3 sequence is CASSLEGGLEGTGELFF. The DNA for the CDR3 is TGTGCCAGCAGCCTCGAAGGGGGACTAGAAGGAACCGGGGAGCTGTTTTTT.

The CDR3 DNA is TGTGCCAGCTCACCTCAAAGTCTCGGCGGCTCCTACGAGCAGTACTTC. Translating it yields CASSPQSLGGSYEQYF. The chain carries TRBV18 and TRBJ2-7, with D unclear. Germline-derived CDR1 and CDR2 are KGHSH and LQKENI. Trimming shortened V by 3 bases and J by 0 bases, and 15 bases separated the two germline ends. The length of the CDR3 is 16 residues.

In regard to this clone: The junction shows a germline mismatch at one end, possibly a read error. Distinct nucleotide sequences in the sample also encode this CDR3. The chain is built from TRBV7-6 and TRBJ1-4; 9 nucleotides agree with TRBD1. The CDR3 is made up of 14 amino acids. Germline assignment: CDR1 SGHVS and CDR2 FNYEAQ. The CDR3: CASSARTGDEKLFF. CDR3 bases: TGTGCCAGCAGCGCCCGGACAGGGGATGAAAAACTGTTTTTC.

This chain uses TRBV5-1 with TRBJ2-1; 12 bases agree with TRBD1. The CDR3 is 15 amino acids. Germline CDR1 and CDR2: SGHRS and YFSETQ. V shed 7 bases and J 9 bases; nucleotides not matched to a gene: 11. The chain's CDR3 is CASGLGTGGLGEQFF. DNA of the CDR3: TGCGCCAGCGGCCTAGGGACAGGGGGCCTGGGTGAGCAGTTCTTC.

The V gene is TRBV5-4, the J gene TRBJ2-7; tentatively, D is TRBD2 (5 bases). This CDR3 comprises 15 residues. Deletions cut 3 bases from V and 5 bases from J, with 18 bases between. Germline lookup yields CDR1 SGHNT and CDR2 YYREEE (reference sequence). The CDR3 reads CASSSAGEGRNEQYF. CDR3 in DNA: TGTGCCAGCAGCTCGGCCGGAGAGGGTCGCAACGAGCAGTACTTC.

J is TRBJ1-3 and V is TRBV18, with D unresolved. V lost 1 base and J lost 0, with 19 bases in between. The CDR3 runs 19 residues. The germline V gene encodes CDR1 KGHSH and CDR2 LQKENI. The CDR3 nucleotides read TGTGCCAGCTCACCACACGCTCCGGGAGTTGGAAACTCTGGAAACACCATATATTTT. Translation: CASSPHAPGVGNSGNTIYF.